A single T cell receptor beta chain is shown here with its context. No antigen is known for it. The data belong to a study of cytomegalovirus exposure and HLA in healthy donors. These donors counted as nominally healthy when sampled, but unrecorded immune exposures were likely. The study ran its PCR with 60 Vbeta and 13 Jbeta primers. Repertoires were generated with immunoSEQ multiplex PCR, while TCRdb's copy carries only in-frame clones and drops some. The sample contains around 40,000 clones, about 66% of which appear only once. Germline CDR1 SGDLS, CDR2 YYNGEE. With 0 bases removed from V and 3 bases from J, the gap between germline ends came to 9 bases. The CDR3 sequence is 15 residues long. Findings and caveats of the study: Both high specificity and high sensitivity reportedly marked the classifier's diagnosis of cytomegalovirus status. The study labeled fewer than 200 TCR beta chains cytomegalovirus-associated.

The sample comprised PBMCs. This TCR came from a man aged 50 to 59 in good health and CMV-seropositive. This sequence joins TRBV9 and TRBJ2-2; no definite D call. The CDR3 DNA reads as TGTGCCAGCAGCGTAGATGTCAGTTACACCGGGGAGCTGTTTTTT. This gives the protein CASSVDVSYTGELFF. Full variable domain (outside the CDR3, taken from reference TRBV9 and TRBJ2-2): DSGVTQTPKHLITATGQRVTLRCSPRSGDLSVYWYQQSLDQGLQFLIQYYNGEERAKGNILERFSAQQFPDLHSELNLSSLELGDSALYFCASSVDVSYTGELFFGEGSRLTVL.